The next 21 T cell receptor beta chains were all read from a single sample in a study of blood T cell repertoires in COVID-19. Clones were sequenced by immunoSEQ multiplex PCR, and TCRdb holds only the in-frame ones, with some missing. The repertoire holds about 70,000 clones, with around four fifths as singletons. The sequenced sample was peripheral blood. The receptors here all came from a woman in her sixties or seventies with acute or convalescent COVID-19.

The V gene is TRBV29-1, the J gene TRBJ2-5; weak D call: TRBD1 (5 bases). This CDR3 is built from 14 residues. The V end was cut by 4 bases, the J end by 4 bases, with 16 bases between. The germline V gene encodes CDR1 SQVTM and CDR2 ANQGSEA. In DNA form, the CDR3 reads TGCAGCGTTGTCTCTAGGGGTTCTGGAGAGACCCAGTACTTC. This translates into CSVVSRGSGETQYF.

The chain joins TRBV21-1 to TRBJ2-7; TRBD2, as called in the table, went unchecked against the DNA. TRBV21-1 is described as a pseudogene. The CDR3 sequence is 17 residues long. CDR3 sequence reads: CANPTRTRDFIPYEQYF. DNA of the CDR3: TGTGCCAACCCTACCAGAACCCGGGACTTCATCCCCTACGAGCAGTACTTC.

CDR3 sequence: CASSIGTVRQPQHF. In DNA form, the CDR3 reads TGTGCCAGCAGCATCGGGACAGTCCGTCAGCCCCAGCATTTT. This rearrangement joins TRBV11-1 to TRBJ1-5, with 7 nucleotides matching TRBD1. The CDR3 contains 14 residues. Germline V gives CDR1 SGHAT, CDR2 FQDESV (reference sequence). J was trimmed by 6 bases and V by 5 bases; bases with no gene match: 7.

This clone was seen a few times. The chain uses TRBV2 and TRBJ2-1; 12 positions agree with TRBD2. Germline V gene lookup returns CDR1 SNHLY and CDR2 FYNNEI. This CDR3 spans 14 amino acids. Unmatched junction bases numbered 4, after V lost 6 bases and J lost 7 bases. The CDR3 DNA sequence: TGTGCCAGCAGGGCTAGCGGGGGGGCAAATGAGCAGTTCTTC. Translating it yields CASRASGGANEQFF.

This chain joins TRBV19 and TRBJ2-4; D may be TRBD2 (7 bases). This CDR3 is 14 amino acids long. Germline-derived CDR1 and CDR2 are LNHDA and SQIVND (reference sequence). The germline V and J ends were trimmed by 1 base and 12 bases, with 16 bases remaining between them. CDR3 sequence (DNA): TGTGCCAGTAGTATAGGTGGGGGGGCTGCCGCTCAGTACTTC. Its protein is CASSIGGGAAAQYF.

The gene calls are TRBV7-9 and TRBJ1-1, with D uncertain. The ends were cut back, 5 bases at V and 6 bases at J, with 16 bases in the middle. The germline CDR1 and CDR2 sequences are SEHNR and FQNEAQ (reference sequence). The CDR3 is 14 residues long. The CDR3 sequence: CASSLSIGDSEAFF. The CDR3 DNA sequence: TGTGCCAGCAGCCTCTCGATCGGTGATTCTGAAGCTTTCTTT.

The V gene is TRBV6-5, the J gene TRBJ2-5; possible D gene TRBD2, 5 bases. With 6 bases removed from V and 1 base from J, the gap between germline ends came to 15 bases. CDR1 is MNHEY, CDR2 SVGAGI, per germline. This CDR3 has 15 amino acids. DNA of the CDR3: TGTGCCAGCAGCGGACGGGGAAATTTCCAAGAGACCCAGTACTTC. Amino acids: CASSGRGNFQETQYF.

V is TRBV6-6 and J is TRBJ1-6; D not resolved. There are 14 residues in the CDR3. V was pared by 5 bases and J by 4 bases, with 9 bases between. Germline V gene lookup returns CDR1 MNHNY and CDR2 SVGAGI (reference sequence). CDR3 bases: TGTGCCAGCAGTGGCTCGGAGTATAATTCACCCCTCCACTTT. Encoded protein: CASSGSEYNSPLHF.

The gene calls are TRBV9 and TRBJ2-5; D might be TRBD2 (5 bases). The length of the CDR3 is 14 residues. The ends were cut back, 4 bases at V and 8 bases at J, with 18 bases in the middle. Germline CDR1 SGDLS, CDR2 YYNGEE. The CDR3 DNA reads as TGTGCCAGCAGCCCCCCGGGGTCCATATCAACCCAGTACTTC. Residues: CASSPPGSISTQYF.

This chain joins TRBV12-5 and TRBJ1-1; no firm D call. The CDR3 has 13 amino acids. In germline, CDR1 is LGHNT, CDR2 FRNRAP. V gave up 6 bases and J gave up 0 bases, with 8 bases separating them. This CDR3 reads CASGLTMNTEAFF. CDR3 in DNA: TGTGCTAGTGGCCTGACTATGAACACTGAAGCTTTCTTT.

The rearrangement links TRBV28 to TRBJ2-7; D uncertain. This CDR3 has 14 residues. Germline V gives CDR1 MDHEN, CDR2 SYDVKM. V lost 1 base and J 2 bases, leaving 9 bases between the germline ends. The CDR3, as DNA: TGTGCCAGCAGTTTATCGGCCAGGACCTACGAGCAGTACTTC. It yields the protein CASSLSARTYEQYF. The whole variable domain, remainder taken from reference TRBV28 and TRBJ2-7, is DVKVTQSSRYLVKRTGEKVFLECVQDMDHENMFWYRQDPGLGLRLIYFSYDVKMKEKGDIPEGYSVSREKKERFSLILESASTNQTSMYLCASSLSARTYEQYFGPGTRLTVT.

The chain employs TRBV21-1 and TRBJ1-5; TRBD1 reflects the table's D call only, with no check against the DNA. TRBV21-1 is a known pseudogene. The CDR3 is made up of 15 amino acids. The CDR3 region has the DNA TGTGCCAGCAGCAAGGGACAGGGCGGCAATCAGCCCCAGCATTTT. Its translation is CASSKGQGGNQPQHF.

The rearrangement joins TRBV7-2 to TRBJ2-7; 9 nucleotides match TRBD2. The V segment lost 2 bases and the J segment 5 bases; nucleotides outside the gene matches: 4. The CDR3 is made up of 14 amino acids. Germline CDR1 is SGHTA and CDR2 is FQGNSA. The CDR3 coding sequence is TGTGCCAGCAGCTTATCTAGCGGGATCCACGAGCAGTACTTC. This codes for CASSLSSGIHEQYF.

CDR3 residues: CASSLLYGLLQGTDTQYF. The CDR3 nucleotides read TGTGCCAGCAGCCTCCTATACGGGCTGTTGCAGGGTACAGATACGCAGTATTTT. The gene calls are TRBV5-6 and TRBJ2-3; tentative D call: TRBD1 (5 bases). Trimming pared 4 bases from V and 3 bases from J, leaving 24 bases between. The CDR3 contains 18 residues. Germline V gene lookup returns CDR1 SGHDT and CDR2 YYEEEE.

The chain carries TRBV6-6 and TRBJ2-1, with 11 positions matching TRBD2. V gave up 6 bases and J gave up 9 bases; unmatched junction bases: 10. CDR1 is MNHNY, CDR2 SVGAGI, per germline (reference sequence). This CDR3 contains 15 residues. This CDR3 reads CASSLLAGGGGEQFF. In DNA form, the CDR3 reads TGTGCCAGCAGCCTTCTAGCGGGAGGAGGGGGTGAGCAGTTCTTC.

The chain recombines TRBV30 with TRBJ1-3; D possibly corresponds to TRBD1 (6 bases). Germline assignment: CDR1 GTSNPN and CDR2 SVGIG (reference sequence). V was shortened by 3 bases and J by 2 bases, with 8 bases between the two germline ends. This CDR3 spans 13 amino acids. CDR3 region: CAWSQGPGNTIYF. CDR3 DNA sequence: TGTGCCTGGAGCCAGGGGCCTGGAAACACCATATATTTT. The full variable domain, in which reference TRBV30 and TRBJ1-3 provide the parts outside the CDR3, is SQTIHQWPATLVQPVGSPLSLECTVEGTSNPNLYWYRQAAGRGLQLLFYSVGIGQISSEVPQNLSASRPQDRQFILSSKKLLLSDSGFYLCAWSQGPGNTIYFGEGSWLTVV.

J is TRBJ2-7 and V is TRBV13, with 12 bases matching TRBD2. The CDR3 extends over 14 amino acids. In germline, CDR1 is PRHDT, CDR2 FYEKMQ (reference sequence). Unmatched junction bases numbered 2, after V lost 5 bases and J lost 3 bases. The CDR3 DNA reads TGTGCCAGCAGCGAACTAGCGGGGGGCTACGAGCAGTACTTC. Translating gives CASSELAGGYEQYF.

This chain uses TRBV6-5 with TRBJ1-4; D gene unclear. This CDR3 has 14 amino acids. From germline, CDR1 is MNHEY and CDR2 SVGAGI. Trimming cost V 2 bases and J 8 bases, with 12 bases left between them. The CDR3 spells CASSYGQVGEKLFF. CDR3 DNA: TGTGCCAGCAGTTACGGGCAAGTTGGAGAAAAACTGTTTTTT.

This chain joins TRBV2 and TRBJ2-7; 8 bases align to TRBD1. The length of the CDR3 is 15 residues. Per the germline V gene, CDR1 is SNHLY and CDR2 is FYNNEI. With V trimmed by 3 bases and J by 0 bases, 4 bases remained unmatched. This CDR3 is CASSERTGLSYEQYF. DNA of the CDR3: TGTGCCAGCAGTGAGAGGACAGGGCTCTCCTACGAGCAGTACTTC.

The chain uses TRBV4-1 and TRBJ1-5; 9 bases match TRBD1. Germline values: CDR1 MGHRA, CDR2 YSYEKL. V shed 2 bases and J 7 bases; nucleotides not matched to a gene: 9. The CDR3 runs 16 residues. CDR3 DNA sequence: TGCGCCAGCAGCCAATCAGGGACAGGGTTCAACCAGCCCCAGCATTTT. Translating gives CASSQSGTGFNQPQHF.

V usage is TRBV7-2 and J usage is TRBJ1-6; no reliable D call. The CDR3 is 16 amino acids. Germline V gene lookup returns CDR1 SGHTA and CDR2 FQGNSA. Trimming removed 7 bases at V and 5 bases at J, with 18 bases between. CDR3 nucleotides: TGTGCCAGCACCTCCTCGGTATCTAGGAATAATTCACCCCTCCACTTT. Amino acid sequence: CASTSSVSRNNSPLHF.